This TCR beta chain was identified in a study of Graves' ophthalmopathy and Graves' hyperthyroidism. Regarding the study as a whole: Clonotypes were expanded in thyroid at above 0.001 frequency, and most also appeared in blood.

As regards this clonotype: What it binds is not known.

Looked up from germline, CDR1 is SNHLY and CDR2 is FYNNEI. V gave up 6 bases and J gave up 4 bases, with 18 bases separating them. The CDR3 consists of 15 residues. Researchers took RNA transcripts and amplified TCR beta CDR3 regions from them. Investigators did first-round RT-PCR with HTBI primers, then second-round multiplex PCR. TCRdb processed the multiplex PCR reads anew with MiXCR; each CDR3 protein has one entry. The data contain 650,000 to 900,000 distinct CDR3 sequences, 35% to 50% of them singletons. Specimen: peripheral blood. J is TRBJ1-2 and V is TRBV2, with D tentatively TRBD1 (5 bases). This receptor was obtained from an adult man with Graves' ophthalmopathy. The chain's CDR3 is CASRHRSGPLYGYTF. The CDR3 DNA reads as TGTGCCAGCAGACACCGTTCGGGACCACTCTATGGCTACACCTTC.